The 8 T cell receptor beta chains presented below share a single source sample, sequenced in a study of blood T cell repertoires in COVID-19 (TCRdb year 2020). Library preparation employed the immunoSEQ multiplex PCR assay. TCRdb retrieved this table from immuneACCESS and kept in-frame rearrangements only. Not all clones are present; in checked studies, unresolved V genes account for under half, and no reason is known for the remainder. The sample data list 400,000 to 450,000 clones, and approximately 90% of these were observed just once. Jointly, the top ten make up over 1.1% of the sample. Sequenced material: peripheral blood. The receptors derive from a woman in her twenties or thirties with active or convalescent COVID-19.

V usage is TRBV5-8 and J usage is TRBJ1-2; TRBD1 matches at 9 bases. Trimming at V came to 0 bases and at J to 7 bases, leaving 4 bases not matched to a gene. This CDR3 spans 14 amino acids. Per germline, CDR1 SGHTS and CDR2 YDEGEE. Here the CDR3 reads CASSLGQGVSGYTF. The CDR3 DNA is TGTGCCAGCAGCTTGGGACAGGGGGTGAGTGGCTACACCTTC.

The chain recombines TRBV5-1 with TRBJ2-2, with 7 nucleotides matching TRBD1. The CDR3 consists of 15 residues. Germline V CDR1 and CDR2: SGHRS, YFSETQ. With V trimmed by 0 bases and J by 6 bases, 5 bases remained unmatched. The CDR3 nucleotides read TGCGCCAGCAGCTTGGATCGGACAGGCGCCGGGGAGCTGTTTTTT. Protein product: CASSLDRTGAGELFF.

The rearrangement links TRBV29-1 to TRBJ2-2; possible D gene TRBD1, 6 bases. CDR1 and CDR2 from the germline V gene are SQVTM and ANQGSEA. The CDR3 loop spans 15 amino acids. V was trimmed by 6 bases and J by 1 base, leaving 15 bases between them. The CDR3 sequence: CSVRPTGMNTGELFF. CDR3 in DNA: TGCAGCGTCCGCCCTACAGGGATGAACACCGGGGAGCTGTTTTTT.

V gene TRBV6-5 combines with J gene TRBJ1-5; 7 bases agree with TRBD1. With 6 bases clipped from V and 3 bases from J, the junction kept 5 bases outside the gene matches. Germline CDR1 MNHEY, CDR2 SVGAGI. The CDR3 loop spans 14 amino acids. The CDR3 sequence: CASRGTEANQPQHF. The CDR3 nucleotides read TGTGCCAGCAGGGGGACAGAAGCCAATCAGCCCCAGCATTTT.

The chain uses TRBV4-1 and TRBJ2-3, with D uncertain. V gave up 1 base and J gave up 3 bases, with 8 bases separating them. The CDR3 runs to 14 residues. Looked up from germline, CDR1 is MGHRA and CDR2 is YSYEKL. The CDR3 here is CASSQGVGTDTQYF. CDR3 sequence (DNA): TGCGCCAGCAGCCAAGGGGTCGGGACAGATACGCAGTATTTT.

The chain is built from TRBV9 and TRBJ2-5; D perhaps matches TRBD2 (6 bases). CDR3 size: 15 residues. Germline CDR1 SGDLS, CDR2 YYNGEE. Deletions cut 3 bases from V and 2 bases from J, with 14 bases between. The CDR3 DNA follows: TGTGCCAGCAGCGCGCGGGATGGTAGACAAGAGACCCAGTACTTC. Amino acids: CASSARDGRQETQYF.

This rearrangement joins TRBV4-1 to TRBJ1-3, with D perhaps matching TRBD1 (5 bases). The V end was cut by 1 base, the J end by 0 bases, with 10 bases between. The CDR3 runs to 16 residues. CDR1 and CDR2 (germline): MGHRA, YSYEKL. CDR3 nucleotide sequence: TGCGCCAGCAGCCAAGTTACAGGCAGCTCTGGAAACACCATATATTTT. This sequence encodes CASSQVTGSSGNTIYF.

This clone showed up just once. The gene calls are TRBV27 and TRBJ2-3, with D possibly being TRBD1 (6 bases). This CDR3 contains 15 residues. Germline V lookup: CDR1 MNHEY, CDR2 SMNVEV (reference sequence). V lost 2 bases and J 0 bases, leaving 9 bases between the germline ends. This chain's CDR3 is CASSLLGQSTDTQYF. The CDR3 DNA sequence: TGTGCCAGCAGTTTACTAGGACAGAGCACAGATACGCAGTATTTT.